These 21 T cell receptor beta chains were sequenced from one sample in a study of T cells after yellow fever vaccination. Each CDR3 protein gets one entry after TCRdb re-called the 5' RACE reads with MiXCR. The sample has more than 300,000 distinct CDR3 sequences, around 6.8% seen once. The sequencing used PBMCs, collected around 45 days after the first yellow fever vaccination. The receptors come from a man aged 18-30 years who received the YFV17D yellow fever vaccine.

The chain joins TRBV7-9 to TRBJ2-7; 9 nucleotides agree with TRBD1. The CDR3 extends over 13 amino acids. V lost 4 bases and J lost 6; bases outside the gene matches: 4. Germline CDR1 and CDR2: SEHNR and FQNEAQ (reference sequence). The chain's CDR3 is CASSSTGGGEQYV. The CDR3 DNA follows: TGTGCCAGCAGCTCGACAGGGGGTGGCGAGCAGTACGTC.

This clonotype was picked up a small number of times. The chain carries TRBV5-1 and TRBJ2-6; D not certain. V was pared by 0 bases and J by 0 bases, with 10 bases between. This CDR3 is built from 17 residues. Germline CDR1 reads SGHRS; CDR2 reads YFSETQ. CDR3 residues: CASSLDPSSSGANVLTF. Written as DNA, the CDR3 is TGCGCCAGCAGCTTGGATCCCTCTAGCTCTGGGGCCAACGTCCTGACTTTC.

This clonotype has a handful of counts. The chain combines TRBV20-1 with TRBJ1-2; D call uncertain. The CDR3 runs 10 residues. Germline lookup yields CDR1 DFQATT and CDR2 SNEGSKA (reference sequence). The ends were cut back, 2 bases at V and 3 bases at J, with 1 base in the middle. The CDR3 region has the DNA TGCAGTGCTAGACACTATGGCTACACCTTC. As protein: CSARHYGYTF.

This clonotype has ten or more counts. The chain has TRBV3-1 and TRBJ1-2; possibly TRBD1 for D (6 bases). V lost 6 bases and J lost 1, with 15 bases in between. This CDR3 is built from 15 residues. Germline loops: CDR1 LGHDT, CDR2 YNNKEL (reference sequence). The CDR3 here is CASSRTDPNNYGYTF. CDR3 nucleotide sequence: TGTGCCAGCAGTCGGACAGATCCGAATAACTATGGCTACACCTTC.

The table lists this clonotype with a few counts. The rearrangement links TRBV6-1 to TRBJ2-7; 10 nucleotides line up with TRBD1. The germline V gene has CDR1 MNHNS and CDR2 SASEGT. Losses at the gene ends were 3 bases for V and 4 bases for J; bases not matched to a gene: 6. The CDR3 totals 15 residues. The CDR3 DNA is TGTGCCAGCAGTGAGGGGACAGGGGAGTCTTACGAGCAGTACTTC. Protein product: CASSEGTGESYEQYF.

The CDR3 DNA sequence: TGCGCCAGCAGCTCCCCCGCGACTAGCGGGGGGATCTACGAGCAGTACTTC. Translation: CASSSPATSGGIYEQYF. V and J are TRBV5-1 and TRBJ2-7, with TRBD2 matching over 13 bases. CDR1 is SGHRS, CDR2 YFSETQ, per germline. The CDR3 totals 17 residues. The V and J ends lost 3 bases and 3 bases, in that order; junction bases with no gene match: 9.

This clonotype was found a few times. The J gene is TRBJ2-2, the V gene TRBV27, with D perhaps TRBD1 (5 bases). Trimming cost V 0 bases and J 5 bases, with 10 bases left between them. The V gene's germline CDR1 is MNHEY and CDR2 SMNVEV (reference sequence). The CDR3 covers 15 residues. In nucleotides, the CDR3 is TGTGCCAGCAGTTTATCAGGGGTGCGGACCGGGGAGCTGTTTTTT. This translates into CASSLSGVRTGELFF.

V is TRBV24-1 and J is TRBJ2-3; D unresolved. Trimming left V 6 bases short and J 4 bases short, with 13 bases between. Germline V CDR1 and CDR2: KGHDR, SFDVKD. The CDR3 runs to 14 residues. CDR3 coding DNA: TGTGCCACCAGTAGTACAACAGTCGCAGATACGCAGTATTTT. Amino acids: CATSSTTVADTQYF.

This chain joins TRBV12-5 and TRBJ2-7; 9 nucleotides line up with TRBD2. The germline V gene has CDR1 LGHNT and CDR2 FRNRAP. V was clipped by 2 bases and J by 3 bases; unmatched bases: 5. The CDR3 has 15 residues. CDR3 region: CASGLRLAGSYEQYF. CDR3 DNA: TGTGCTAGTGGTTTGAGGCTAGCGGGGAGCTACGAGCAGTACTTC.

Ten or more counts support this clonotype. The chain carries TRBV4-3 and TRBJ1-2, with D unresolved. CDR3 length equals 15 residues. V gave up 1 base and J gave up 0 bases, with 9 bases separating them. CDR1 and CDR2 (germline): LGHNA, YSLEER. In DNA, the CDR3 is TGCGCCAGCAGCCAAGCGGGCACAGCTAACTATGGCTACACCTTC. Amino acid sequence: CASSQAGTANYGYTF.

This clonotype was counted a few times. The CDR3 protein is CASRQTGTGELFF. CDR3 bases: TGTGCCAGCAGACAGACGGGCACCGGGGAGCTGTTTTTT. The chain is built from TRBV12-3 or TRBV12-4 and TRBJ2-2; the D is unclear. The CDR3 is 13 amino acids. V lost 6 bases, J lost 4 bases, and 9 bases lay in between.

The chain couples TRBV5-4 to TRBJ1-1; D possibly corresponds to TRBD1 (6 bases). CDR1 is SGHNT and CDR2 is YYREEE in the germline V gene (reference sequence). The ends were cut back, 4 bases at V and 1 base at J, with 8 bases in the middle. The CDR3 has 13 residues. This CDR3 is CASSVGQNTEAFF. CDR3 DNA sequence: TGTGCCAGCAGCGTGGGACAGAACACTGAAGCTTTCTTT.

J is TRBJ2-7 and V is TRBV5-1; 8 positions agree with TRBD1. There are 16 residues in the CDR3. Trimming cost V 3 bases and J 0 bases; bases outside gene matches: 8. Germline V gives CDR1 SGHRS, CDR2 YFSETQ. CDR3: CASSSGQGLSSYEQYF. The CDR3 nucleotides read TGCGCCAGCAGCTCTGGACAGGGTTTGAGCTCCTACGAGCAGTACTTC.

This clonotype was counted ten times or more. This chain links TRBV29-1 with TRBJ1-5, with 7 positions matching TRBD1. The V gene end was trimmed by 6 bases and the J gene end by 0 bases; junction bases not matched to a gene: 8. Germline V CDR1 and CDR2: SQVTM, ANQGSEA. The CDR3 contains 15 residues. This CDR3 is CSVSFGTASNQPQHF. The CDR3 region has the DNA TGCAGCGTCTCATTTGGGACAGCTAGCAATCAGCCCCAGCATTTT. The entire variable domain, with the rest obtained from reference TRBV29-1 and TRBJ1-5, is as follows: SAVISQKPSRDICQRGTSLTIQCQVDSQVTMMFWYRQQPGQSLTLIATANQGSEATYESGFVIDKFPISRPNLTFSTLTVSNMSPEDSSIYLCSVSFGTASNQPQHFGDGTRLSIL.

V is TRBV12-3 or TRBV12-4 and J is TRBJ2-2; 8 bases are a match to TRBD2. With 3 bases clipped from V and 6 bases from J, the junction kept 6 bases outside the gene matches. The CDR3 covers 15 residues. The CDR3 spells CASSLGTRRAGELFF. The DNA for the CDR3 is TGTGCCAGCAGTTTGGGGACTAGGCGGGCCGGGGAGCTGTTTTTT.

The rearrangement uses TRBV5-1 and TRBJ2-4; 8 bases fit TRBD1. The J segment lost 8 bases and the V segment lost 2 bases, leaving 3 bases of the junction unmatched. The germline gives CDR1 SGHRS, CDR2 YFSETQ. The CDR3 is 13 residues long. CDR3: CASSFGQGDIQYF. Here the CDR3 DNA reads TGCGCCAGCAGCTTCGGACAGGGCGACATTCAGTACTTC.

The table lists this clonotype with many counts. V usage is TRBV12-3 or TRBV12-4 and J usage is TRBJ2-2; a possible D gene is TRBD1 (5 bases). The CDR3 has 16 residues. V lost 2 bases and J 3 bases, leaving 13 bases between the germline ends. Written as DNA, the CDR3 is TGTGCCAGCAGTTTAATCCCAGGGCCTTACACCGGGGAGCTGTTTTTT. This encodes CASSLIPGPYTGELFF.

The genes are TRBV29-1 and TRBJ1-6; D is possibly TRBD1 (6 bases). Germline V gene lookup returns CDR1 SQVTM and CDR2 ANQGSEA. This CDR3 comprises 13 residues. This CDR3 reads CSAMTGPNSPLHF. The CDR3 DNA follows: TGCAGTGCTATGACAGGACCAAATTCACCCCTCCACTTT.

The chain has TRBV3-1 and TRBJ2-3; D is possibly TRBD1 or TRBD2 (6 bases each). Germline V gene lookup returns CDR1 LGHDT and CDR2 YNNKEL (reference sequence). V shed 2 bases and J shed 6 bases, with 15 bases lying between them. CDR3 length: 15 residues. CDR3 loop: CASSQYSGAGDTQYF. In nucleotides, the CDR3 is TGTGCCAGCAGCCAATACTCGGGGGCAGGGGATACGCAGTATTTT.

The chain carries TRBV18 and TRBJ1-2; D not certain. Between the trimmed V and J ends, which lost 5 bases and 5 bases, there was a span of 21 bases. CDR1 and CDR2 from the germline V gene are KGHSH and LQKENI. The CDR3 has 16 amino acids. The CDR3 DNA sequence: TGTGCCAGCTCATCGGACCTGGCCCCCGATCCATATGGCTACACCTTC. Protein product: CASSSDLAPDPYGYTF.

The genes are TRBV28 and TRBJ2-3; D is perhaps TRBD2 (5 bases). CDR1 is MDHEN, CDR2 SYDVKM, per germline. CDR3 length: 17 residues. The V end lost 5 bases, the J end lost 4 bases, and 22 bases lay between the germline ends. This CDR3 is CASSRPRDGDSADTQYF. CDR3 nucleotides: TGTGCCAGCAGTCGACCGAGGGATGGAGATAGCGCAGATACGCAGTATTTT.